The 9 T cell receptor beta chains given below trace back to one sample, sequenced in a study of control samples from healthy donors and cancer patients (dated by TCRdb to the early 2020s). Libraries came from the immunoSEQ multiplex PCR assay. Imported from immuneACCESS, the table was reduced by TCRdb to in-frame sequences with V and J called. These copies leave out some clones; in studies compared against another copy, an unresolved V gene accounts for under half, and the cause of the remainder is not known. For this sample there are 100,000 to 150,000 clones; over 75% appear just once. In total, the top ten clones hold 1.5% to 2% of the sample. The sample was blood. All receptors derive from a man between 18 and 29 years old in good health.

The CDR3 DNA reads as TGTGCCAGCAGCACAGACGGATACACTGAAGCTTTCTTT. This encodes CASSTDGYTEAFF. V gene TRBV9 combines with J gene TRBJ1-1; D ambiguous. Trimming left V 4 bases short and J 3 bases short, with 10 bases between. There are 13 residues in the CDR3. Germline-derived CDR1 and CDR2 are SGDLS and YYNGEE.

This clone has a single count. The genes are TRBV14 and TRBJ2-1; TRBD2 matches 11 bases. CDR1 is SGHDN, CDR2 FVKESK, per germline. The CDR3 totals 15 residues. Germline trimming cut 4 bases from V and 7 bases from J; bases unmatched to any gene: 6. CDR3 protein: CASSPHSGRVNEQFF. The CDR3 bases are TGTGCCAGCAGCCCCCATAGCGGGAGGGTGAATGAGCAGTTCTTC.

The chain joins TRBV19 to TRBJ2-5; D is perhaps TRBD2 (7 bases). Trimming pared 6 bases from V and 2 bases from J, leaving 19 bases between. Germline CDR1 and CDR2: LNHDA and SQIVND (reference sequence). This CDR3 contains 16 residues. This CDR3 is CASSNPGGRGQETQYF. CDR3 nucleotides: TGTGCCAGTAGCAATCCGGGGGGCAGGGGACAAGAGACCCAGTACTTC.

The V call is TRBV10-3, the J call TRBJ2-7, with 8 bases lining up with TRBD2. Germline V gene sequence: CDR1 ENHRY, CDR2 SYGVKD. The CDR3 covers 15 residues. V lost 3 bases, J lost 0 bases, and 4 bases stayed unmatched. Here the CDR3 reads CAISDTSGASYEQYF. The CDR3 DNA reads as TGTGCCATCAGTGACACTAGCGGAGCCTCCTACGAGCAGTACTTC.

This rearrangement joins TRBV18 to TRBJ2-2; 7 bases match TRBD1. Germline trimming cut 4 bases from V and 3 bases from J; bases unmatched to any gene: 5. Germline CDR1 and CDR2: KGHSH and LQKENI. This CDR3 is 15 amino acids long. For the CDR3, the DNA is TGTGCCAGCTCACTTGGACAGGTTTACACCGGGGAGCTGTTTTTT. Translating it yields CASSLGQVYTGELFF.

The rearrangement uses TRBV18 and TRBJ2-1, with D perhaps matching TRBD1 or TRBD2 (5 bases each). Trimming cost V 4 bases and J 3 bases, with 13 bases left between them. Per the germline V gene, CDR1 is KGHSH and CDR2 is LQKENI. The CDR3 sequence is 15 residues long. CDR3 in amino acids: CASSHPGPRYNEQFF. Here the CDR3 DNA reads TGTGCCAGCTCACACCCGGGGCCACGCTACAATGAGCAGTTCTTC.

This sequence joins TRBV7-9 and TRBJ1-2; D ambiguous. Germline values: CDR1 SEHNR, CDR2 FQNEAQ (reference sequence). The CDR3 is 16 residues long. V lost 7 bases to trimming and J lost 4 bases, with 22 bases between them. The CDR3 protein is CASTRGEGVGTYGYTF. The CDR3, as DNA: TGTGCCAGCACCCGAGGAGAGGGAGTGGGCACCTATGGCTACACCTTC.

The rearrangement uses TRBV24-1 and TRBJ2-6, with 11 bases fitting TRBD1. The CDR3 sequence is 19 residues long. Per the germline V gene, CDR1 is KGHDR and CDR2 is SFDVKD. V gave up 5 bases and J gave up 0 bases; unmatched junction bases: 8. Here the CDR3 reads CATSARPGQGGSGANVLTF. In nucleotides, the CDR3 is TGTGCCACCAGTGCCCGCCCGGGACAGGGGGGCTCTGGGGCCAACGTCCTGACTTTC.

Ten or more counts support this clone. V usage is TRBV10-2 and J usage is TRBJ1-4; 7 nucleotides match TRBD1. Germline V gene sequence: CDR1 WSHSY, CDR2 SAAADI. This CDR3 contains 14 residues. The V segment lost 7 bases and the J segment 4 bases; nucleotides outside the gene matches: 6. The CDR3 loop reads CASNTGQFNEKLFF. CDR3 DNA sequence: TGCGCCAGCAATACGGGACAGTTTAATGAAAAACTGTTTTTT.